The source of this T cell receptor beta chain is a study of blood T cell repertoires in COVID-19 (TCRdb year 2020). Background on the whole study: Samples from collaborators originated in the United States, Italy and Spain and spanned both the acute and convalescent phases of COVID-19. The prospective study material was composed of cDNA or gDNA derived from T cells, B-cell-depleted T cells, or PBMCs. Subjects who had been exposed to COVID-19, were actively infected with it, or had recovered from it provided the deeply sampled blood TCRbeta repertoires that made up the dataset. A freely available public database, intended as a resource for researchers studying the immune response to SARS-CoV-2, is where the repertoires were released. The samples were drawn from the first 160 participants of the ongoing ImmuneRACE study and from 1,254 subjects provided by 6 global collaborators. Sample metadata almost always included a de-identified subject ID, COVID-19 status, age in years and sex. HLA class I and class II types, where available, came from metadata supplied by the sample provider rather than from assay-based typing. Summary of the overall study and its limitations: How much clinical and demographic metadata was included differed by source and by participant, and the metadata was provided uncurated.

The germline V gene yields SNHLY for CDR1 and FYNNEI for CDR2. Cut back by 4 bases and 5 bases, the V and J ends lie 14 bases apart. Including cysteine and phenylalanine, the CDR3 has 14 amino acids. The sequence is cut down to CDR3 DNA, 42 bases in frame from base 1. Whole blood was collected in K2EDTA tubes by collaborating institutions according to the institutions' own protocols. For TCRbeta analysis, collaborator samples were shipped as frozen whole blood, as isolated PBMCs, or as DNA extracted from either sample type. Points on this clone: The specificity of this receptor is unknown. The input lacks base qualities; no much larger clone sits a single base away.

The immunoSEQ Assay, a bias-controlled multiplex PCR, was used to amplify TCRbeta CDR3 regions from genomic DNA. Regarding the original processing steps: The number of nucleated cells in each sample was estimated from the amplification of reference gene primers within the assay. To quantify the absolute abundance of each unique TCRbeta CDR3 rearrangement, sequence reads were collapsed and filtered. Productive Simpson clonality was computed per sample as the square root of Simpson's diversity index over productive rearrangements. TCRdb limited this immuneACCESS table to in-frame rearrangements with V and J called. A share of clones is missing; checked studies link under half to unresolved V genes, and the rest is unexplained. Clonal size and the V and J genes are those of that table, whereas D and trimming came from the DNA. The sample includes hundreds of thousands of clones, with roughly four fifths observed a single time. Of the sample, 4% to 5% falls within the top ten clones.

The chain was built from TRBV2 and TRBJ2-5; the D segment cannot be called with confidence. The specimen was peripheral blood. This receptor was identified in a woman in her sixties or seventies with acute or convalescent COVID-19. The nucleotide sequence is given as TGTGCCAGCAGTGTGTGGCCGCACGGGGAGACCCAGTACTTC. This yields the protein CASSVWPHGETQYF.